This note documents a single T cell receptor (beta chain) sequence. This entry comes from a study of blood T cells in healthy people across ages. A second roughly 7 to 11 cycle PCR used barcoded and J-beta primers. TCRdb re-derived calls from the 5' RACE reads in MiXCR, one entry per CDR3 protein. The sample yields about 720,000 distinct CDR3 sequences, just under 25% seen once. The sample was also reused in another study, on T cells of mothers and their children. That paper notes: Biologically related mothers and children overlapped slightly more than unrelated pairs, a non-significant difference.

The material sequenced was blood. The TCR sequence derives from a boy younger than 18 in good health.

The CDR3 protein is CASSSRDYEQFF. The CDR3 region has the DNA TGTGCCAGCAGCTCCCGGGACTATGAGCAGTTCTTC. The chain recombines TRBV11-2 with TRBJ2-1; TRBD2 is a possible D gene (6 bases). CDR3 length equals 12 residues. Germline V CDR1 and CDR2: SGHAT, FQNNGV. Between the trimmed V and J ends, which lost 4 bases and 8 bases, there was a span of 9 bases.